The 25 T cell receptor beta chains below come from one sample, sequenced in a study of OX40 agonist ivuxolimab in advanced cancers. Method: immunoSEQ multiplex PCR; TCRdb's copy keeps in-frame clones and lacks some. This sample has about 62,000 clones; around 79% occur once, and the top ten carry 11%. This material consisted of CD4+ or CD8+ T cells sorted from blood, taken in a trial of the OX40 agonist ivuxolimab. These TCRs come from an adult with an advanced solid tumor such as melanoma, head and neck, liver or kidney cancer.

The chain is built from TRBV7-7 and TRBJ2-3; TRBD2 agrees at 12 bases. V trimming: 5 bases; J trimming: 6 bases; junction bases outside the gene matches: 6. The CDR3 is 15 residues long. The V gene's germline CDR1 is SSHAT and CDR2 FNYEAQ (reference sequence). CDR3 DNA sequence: TGTGCCAGCAGCGCGACTAGCGGGAGCGTGGATACGCAGTATTTT. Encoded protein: CASSATSGSVDTQYF.

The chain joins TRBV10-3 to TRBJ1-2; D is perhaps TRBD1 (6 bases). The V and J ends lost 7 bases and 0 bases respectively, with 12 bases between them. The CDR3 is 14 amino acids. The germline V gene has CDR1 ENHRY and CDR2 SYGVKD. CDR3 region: CAINDRLANYGYTF. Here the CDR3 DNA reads TGTGCCATCAATGACAGGCTAGCTAACTATGGCTACACCTTC.

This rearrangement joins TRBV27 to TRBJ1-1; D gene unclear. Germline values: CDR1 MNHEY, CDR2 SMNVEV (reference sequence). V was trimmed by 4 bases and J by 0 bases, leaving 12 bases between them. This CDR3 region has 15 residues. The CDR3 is CASSSRVLMNTEAFF. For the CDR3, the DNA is TGTGCCAGCAGTTCCCGGGTCTTGATGAACACTGAAGCTTTCTTT.

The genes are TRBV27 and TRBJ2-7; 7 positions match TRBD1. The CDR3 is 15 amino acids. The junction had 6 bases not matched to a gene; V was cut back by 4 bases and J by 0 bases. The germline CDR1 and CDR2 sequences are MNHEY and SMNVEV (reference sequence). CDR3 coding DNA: TGTGCCAGCAGTTCGGAGACAGGGAGCTCCTACGAGCAGTACTTC. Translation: CASSSETGSSYEQYF.

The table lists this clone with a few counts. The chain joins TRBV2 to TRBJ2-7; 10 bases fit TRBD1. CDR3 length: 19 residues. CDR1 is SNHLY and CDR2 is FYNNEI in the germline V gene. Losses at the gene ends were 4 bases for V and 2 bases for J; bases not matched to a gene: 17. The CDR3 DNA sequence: TGTGCCAGCAGTGGGTTAGGGACAGGGGCCGAACTATTTACCTACGAGCAGTACTTC. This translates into CASSGLGTGAELFTYEQYF. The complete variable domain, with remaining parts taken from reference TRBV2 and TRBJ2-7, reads EPEVTQTPSHQVTQMGQEVILRCVPISNHLYFYWYRQILGQKVEFLVSFYNNEISEKSEIFDDQFSVERPDGSNFTLKIRSTKLEDSAMYFCASSGLGTGAELFTYEQYFGPGTRLTVT.

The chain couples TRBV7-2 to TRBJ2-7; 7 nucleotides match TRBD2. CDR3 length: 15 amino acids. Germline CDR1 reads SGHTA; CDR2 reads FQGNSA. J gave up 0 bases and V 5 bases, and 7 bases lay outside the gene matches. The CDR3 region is CASSPSGGLSYEQYF. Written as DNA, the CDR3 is TGTGCCAGCAGCCCGTCGGGGGGACTCTCCTACGAGCAGTACTTC.

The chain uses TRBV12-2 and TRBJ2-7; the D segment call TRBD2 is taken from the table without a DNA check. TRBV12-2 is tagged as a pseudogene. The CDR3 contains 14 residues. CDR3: CASRLKRDLHEQYF. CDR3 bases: TGTGCAAGTCGCTTAAAGCGGGACCTCCACGAGCAGTACTTC.

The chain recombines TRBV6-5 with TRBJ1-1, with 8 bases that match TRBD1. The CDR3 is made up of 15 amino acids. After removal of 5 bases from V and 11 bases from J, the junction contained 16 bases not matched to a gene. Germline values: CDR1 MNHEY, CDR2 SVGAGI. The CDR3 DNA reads TGTGCCAGCAGTAAACCAGGGGGCGCGGGAAAAGACGCTTTCTTT. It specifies CASSKPGGAGKDAFF.

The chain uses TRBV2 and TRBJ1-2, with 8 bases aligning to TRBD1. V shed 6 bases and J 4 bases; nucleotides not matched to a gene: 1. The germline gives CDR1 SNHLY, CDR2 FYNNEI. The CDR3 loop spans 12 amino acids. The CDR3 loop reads CASRQGVYGYTF. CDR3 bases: TGTGCCAGCAGACAGGGGGTCTATGGCTACACCTTC. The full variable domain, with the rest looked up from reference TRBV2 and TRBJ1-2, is EPEVTQTPSHQVTQMGQEVILRCVPISNHLYFYWYRQILGQKVEFLVSFYNNEISEKSEIFDDQFSVERPDGSNFTLKIRSTKLEDSAMYFCASRQGVYGYTFGSGTRLTVV.

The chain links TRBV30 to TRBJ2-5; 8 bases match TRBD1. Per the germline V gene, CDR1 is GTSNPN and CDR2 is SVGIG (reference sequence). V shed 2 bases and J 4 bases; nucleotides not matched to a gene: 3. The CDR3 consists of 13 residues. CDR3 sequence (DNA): TGTGCCTGGAGTACAGGGGGTCGAGAGACCCAGTACTTC. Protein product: CAWSTGGRETQYF.

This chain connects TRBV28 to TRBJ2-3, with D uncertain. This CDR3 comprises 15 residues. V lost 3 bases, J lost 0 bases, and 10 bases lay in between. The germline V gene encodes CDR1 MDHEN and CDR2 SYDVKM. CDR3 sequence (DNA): TGTGCCAGCAGTTTTCGACTCCTGAGCACAGATACGCAGTATTTT. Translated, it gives CASSFRLLSTDTQYF.

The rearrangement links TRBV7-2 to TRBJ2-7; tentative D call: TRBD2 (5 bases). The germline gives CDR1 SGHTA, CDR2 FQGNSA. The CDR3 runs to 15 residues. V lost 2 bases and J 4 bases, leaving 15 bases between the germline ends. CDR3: CASSLSGGRIYEQYF. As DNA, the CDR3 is TGTGCCAGCAGCTTAAGCGGAGGCCGTATATACGAGCAGTACTTC.

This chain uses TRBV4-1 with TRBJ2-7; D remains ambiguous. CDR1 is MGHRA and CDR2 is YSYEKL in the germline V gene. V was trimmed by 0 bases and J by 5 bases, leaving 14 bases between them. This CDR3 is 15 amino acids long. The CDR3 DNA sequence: TGCGCCAGCAGCCAAGATCGCACTCGGACCGACGAGCAGTACTTC. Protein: CASSQDRTRTDEQYF.

CDR3 bases: TGTGCCAGCAGCCCTCGGACAGCATTTAGCACAGATACGCAGTATTTT. As protein: CASSPRTAFSTDTQYF. The chain recombines TRBV7-2 with TRBJ2-3; maybe TRBD1 (6 bases). There are 16 residues in the CDR3. CDR1 and CDR2 from the germline V gene are SGHTA and FQGNSA. Trimming took 5 bases from V and 0 from J, leaving 15 bases between them.

The CDR3 coding sequence is TGTGCCAGTACCACGGACATGGGGGGAACGTCGGAACTGTTTTTT. Protein product: CASTTDMGGTSELFF. The chain joins TRBV19 to TRBJ1-4; tentative D call: TRBD1 (5 bases). Between the trimmed V and J ends, which lost 7 bases and 12 bases, there was a span of 24 bases. In germline, CDR1 is LNHDA, CDR2 SQIVND (reference sequence). This CDR3 comprises 15 residues.

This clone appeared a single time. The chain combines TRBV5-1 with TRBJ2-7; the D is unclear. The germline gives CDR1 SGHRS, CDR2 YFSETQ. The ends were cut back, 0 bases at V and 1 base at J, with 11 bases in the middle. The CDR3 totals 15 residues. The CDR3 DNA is TGCGCCAGCAGCTTGGCGGATGCACCTTCCTACGAGCAGTACTTC. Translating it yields CASSLADAPSYEQYF. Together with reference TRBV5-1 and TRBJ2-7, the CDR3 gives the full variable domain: KAGVTQTPRYLIKTRGQQVTLSCSPISGHRSVSWYQQTPGQGLQFLFEYFSETQRNKGNFPGRFSGRQFSNSRSEMNVSTLELGDSALYLCASSLADAPSYEQYFGPGTRLTVT.

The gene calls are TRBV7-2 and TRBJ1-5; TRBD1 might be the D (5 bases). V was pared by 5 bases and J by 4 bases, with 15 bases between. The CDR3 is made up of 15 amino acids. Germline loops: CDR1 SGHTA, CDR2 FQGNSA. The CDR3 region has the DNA TGTGCCAGCAGCACCGGGGACGCACGGAATCAGCCCCAGCATTTT. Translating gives CASSTGDARNQPQHF.

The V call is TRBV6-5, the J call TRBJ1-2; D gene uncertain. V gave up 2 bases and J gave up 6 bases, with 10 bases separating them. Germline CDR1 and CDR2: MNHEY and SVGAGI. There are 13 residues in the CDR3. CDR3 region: CASSYRRSNGYTF. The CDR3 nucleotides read TGTGCCAGCAGTTACCGGCGAAGTAATGGCTACACCTTC.

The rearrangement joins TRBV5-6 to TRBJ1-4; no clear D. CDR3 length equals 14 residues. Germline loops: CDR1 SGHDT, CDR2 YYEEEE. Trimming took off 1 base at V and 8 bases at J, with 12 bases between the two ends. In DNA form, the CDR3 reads TGTGCCAGCAGCTTGATTCATCCAGCGGAAAAACTGTTTTTT. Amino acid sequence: CASSLIHPAEKLFF. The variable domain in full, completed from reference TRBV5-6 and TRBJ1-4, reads DAGVTQSPTHLIKTRGQQVTLRCSPKSGHDTVSWYQQALGQGPQFIFQYYEEEERQRGNFPDRFSGHQFPNYSSELNVNALLLGDSALYLCASSLIHPAEKLFFGSGTQLSVL.

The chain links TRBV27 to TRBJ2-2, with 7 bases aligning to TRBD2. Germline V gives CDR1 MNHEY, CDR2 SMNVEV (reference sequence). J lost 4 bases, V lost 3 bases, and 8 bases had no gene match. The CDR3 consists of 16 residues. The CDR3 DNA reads TGTGCCAGCAGTTTTATGGCGGGAGAAGGCACCGGGGAGCTGTTTTTT. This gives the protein CASSFMAGEGTGELFF.

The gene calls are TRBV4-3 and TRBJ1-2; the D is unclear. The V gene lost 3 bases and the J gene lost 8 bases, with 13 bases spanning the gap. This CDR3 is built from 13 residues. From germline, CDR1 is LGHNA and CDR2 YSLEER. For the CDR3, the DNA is TGCGCCAGCAGCCAGGATCATACGGGGGGCTACACCTTC. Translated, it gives CASSQDHTGGYTF.

CDR3 in DNA: TGTGCCAGCAGTCAACAGGGGGCTTTATACGAGCAGTACTTC. Its translation: CASSQQGALYEQYF. The rearrangement uses TRBV25-1 and TRBJ2-7; 9 nucleotides line up with TRBD1. Germline CDR1 and CDR2: MGHDK and SYGVNS. J lost 4 bases, V lost 5 bases, and 6 bases had no gene match. This CDR3 spans 14 amino acids.

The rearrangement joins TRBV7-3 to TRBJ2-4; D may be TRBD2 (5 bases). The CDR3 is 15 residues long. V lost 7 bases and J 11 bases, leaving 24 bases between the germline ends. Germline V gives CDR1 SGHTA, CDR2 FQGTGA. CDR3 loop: CASTLLGSADTLQYF. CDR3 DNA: TGTGCCAGCACCCTGCTTGGGAGCGCGGATACCCTTCAGTACTTC.

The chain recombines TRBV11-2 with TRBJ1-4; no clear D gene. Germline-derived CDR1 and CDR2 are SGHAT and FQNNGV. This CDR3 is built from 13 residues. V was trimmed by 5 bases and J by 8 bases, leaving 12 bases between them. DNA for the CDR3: TGTGCCAGCAGCCCCACGGACCTAGAAAAACTGTTTTTT. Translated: CASSPTDLEKLFF.

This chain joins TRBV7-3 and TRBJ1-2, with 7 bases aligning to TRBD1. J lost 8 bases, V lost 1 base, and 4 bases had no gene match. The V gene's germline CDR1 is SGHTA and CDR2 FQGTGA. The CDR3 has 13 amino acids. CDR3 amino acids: CASSLNTGEGYTF. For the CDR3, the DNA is TGTGCCAGCAGCTTAAACACAGGGGAAGGCTACACCTTC.